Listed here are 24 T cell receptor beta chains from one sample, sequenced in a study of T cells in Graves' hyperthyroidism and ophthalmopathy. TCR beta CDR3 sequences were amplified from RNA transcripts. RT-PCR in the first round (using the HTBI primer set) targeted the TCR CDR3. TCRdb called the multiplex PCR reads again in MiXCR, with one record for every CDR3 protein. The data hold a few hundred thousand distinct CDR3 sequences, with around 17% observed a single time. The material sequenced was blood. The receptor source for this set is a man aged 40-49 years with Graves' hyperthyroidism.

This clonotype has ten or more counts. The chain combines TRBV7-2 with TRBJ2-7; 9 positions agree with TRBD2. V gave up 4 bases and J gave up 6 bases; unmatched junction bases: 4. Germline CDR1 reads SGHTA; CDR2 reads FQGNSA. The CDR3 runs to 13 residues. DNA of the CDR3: TGTGCCAGCAGCTACGGGACTAGCAGCGAGCAGTACTTC. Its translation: CASSYGTSSEQYF.

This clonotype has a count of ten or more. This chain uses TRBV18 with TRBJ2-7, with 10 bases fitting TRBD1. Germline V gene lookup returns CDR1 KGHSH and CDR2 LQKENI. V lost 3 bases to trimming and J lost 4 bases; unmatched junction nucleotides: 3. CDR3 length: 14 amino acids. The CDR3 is CASSPGDRGYEQYF. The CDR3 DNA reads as TGTGCCAGCTCACCCGGGGACAGGGGATACGAGCAGTACTTC.

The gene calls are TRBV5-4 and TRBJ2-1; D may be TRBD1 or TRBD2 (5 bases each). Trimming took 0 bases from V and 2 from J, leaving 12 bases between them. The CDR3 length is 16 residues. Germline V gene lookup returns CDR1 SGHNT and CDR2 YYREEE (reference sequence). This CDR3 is CASSLGVGAAYNEQFF. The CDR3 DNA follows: TGTGCCAGCAGCTTGGGTGTCGGGGCCGCCTACAATGAGCAGTTCTTC.

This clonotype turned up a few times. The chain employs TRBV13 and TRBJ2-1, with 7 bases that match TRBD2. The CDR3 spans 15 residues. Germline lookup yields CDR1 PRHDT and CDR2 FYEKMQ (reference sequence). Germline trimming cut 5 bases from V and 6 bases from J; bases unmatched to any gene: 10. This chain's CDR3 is CASSPLVRGFNEQFF. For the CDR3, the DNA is TGTGCCAGCAGCCCCCTCGTGCGGGGGTTCAATGAGCAGTTCTTC.

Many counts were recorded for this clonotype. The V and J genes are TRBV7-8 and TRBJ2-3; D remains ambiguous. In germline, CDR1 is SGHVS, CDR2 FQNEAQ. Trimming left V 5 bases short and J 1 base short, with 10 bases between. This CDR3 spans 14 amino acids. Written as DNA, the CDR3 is TGTGCCAGCAGCCCCCGACGAGGCACAGATACGCAGTATTTT. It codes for CASSPRRGTDTQYF.

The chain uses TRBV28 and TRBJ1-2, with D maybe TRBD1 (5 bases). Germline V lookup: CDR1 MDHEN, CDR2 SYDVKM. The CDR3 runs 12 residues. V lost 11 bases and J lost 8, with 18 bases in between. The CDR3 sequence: CALGGGREGYTF. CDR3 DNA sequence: TGTGCCCTGGGCGGGGGTCGAGAGGGCTACACCTTC.

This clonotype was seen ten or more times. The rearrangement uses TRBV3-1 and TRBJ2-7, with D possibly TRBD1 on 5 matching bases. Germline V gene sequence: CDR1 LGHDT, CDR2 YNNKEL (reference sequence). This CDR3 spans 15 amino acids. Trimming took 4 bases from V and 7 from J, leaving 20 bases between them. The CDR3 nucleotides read TGTGCCAGCAGCCCCGCCCAGGGTTCTCTCCGGGAGCAGTACTTC. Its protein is CASSPAQGSLREQYF.

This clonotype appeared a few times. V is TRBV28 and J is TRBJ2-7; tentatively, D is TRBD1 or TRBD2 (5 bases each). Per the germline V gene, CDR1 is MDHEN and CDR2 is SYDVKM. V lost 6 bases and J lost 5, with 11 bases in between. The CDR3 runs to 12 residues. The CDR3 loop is CASSPLGDEQYF. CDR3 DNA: TGTGCCAGCAGCCCCCTGGGGGACGAGCAGTACTTC. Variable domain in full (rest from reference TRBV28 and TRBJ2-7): DVKVTQSSRYLVKRTGEKVFLECVQDMDHENMFWYRQDPGLGLRLIYFSYDVKMKEKGDIPEGYSVSREKKERFSLILESASTNQTSMYLCASSPLGDEQYFGPGTRLTVT.

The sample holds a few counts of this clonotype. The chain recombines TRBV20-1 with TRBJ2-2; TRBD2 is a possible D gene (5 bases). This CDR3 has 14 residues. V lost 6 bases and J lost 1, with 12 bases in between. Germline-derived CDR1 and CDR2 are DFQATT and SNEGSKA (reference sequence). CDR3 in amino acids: CSARTRVNTGELFF. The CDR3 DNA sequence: TGCAGTGCCCGTACTAGGGTGAACACCGGGGAGCTGTTTTTT.

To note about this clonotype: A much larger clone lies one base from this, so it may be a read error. The CDR3 region has the DNA TGTGCCAGCTCGCCGCAGAGGGAATCCTACAAGCAGTACTTC. It is translated as CASSPQRESYKQYF. The chain combines TRBV18 with TRBJ2-7; a possible D gene is TRBD2 (5 bases). Looked up from germline, CDR1 is KGHSH and CDR2 is LQKENI. The CDR3 runs to 14 residues.

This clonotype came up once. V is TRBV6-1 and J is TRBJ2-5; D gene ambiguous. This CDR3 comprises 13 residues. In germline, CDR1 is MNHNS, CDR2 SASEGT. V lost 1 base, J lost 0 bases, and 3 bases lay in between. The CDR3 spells CASSEGHQETQYF. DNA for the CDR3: TGTGCCAGCAGTGAAGGACACCAAGAGACCCAGTACTTC.

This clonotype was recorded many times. CDR3 sequence reads: CSVHGQGFSTDTQYF. CDR3 coding DNA: TGCAGCGTTCACGGACAGGGGTTTAGCACAGATACGCAGTATTTT. The chain employs TRBV29-1 and TRBJ2-3; 9 bases fit TRBD1. CDR1 is SQVTM and CDR2 is ANQGSEA in the germline V gene. The CDR3 covers 15 residues. The V and J ends lost 5 bases and 0 bases, in that order; junction bases with no gene match: 6.

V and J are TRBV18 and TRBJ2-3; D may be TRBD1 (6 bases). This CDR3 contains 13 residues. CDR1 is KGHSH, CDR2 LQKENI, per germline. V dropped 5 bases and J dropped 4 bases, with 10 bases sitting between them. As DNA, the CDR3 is TGTGCCAGCTCAGCAGGGGCCGCAGATACGCAGTATTTT. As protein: CASSAGAADTQYF.

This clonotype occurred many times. The CDR3 nucleotides read TGTGCCACCAGCAGGGACAGGGGGCGAGGAAACATTCAGTACTTC. Residues: CATSRDRGRGNIQYF. The chain couples TRBV15 to TRBJ2-4; 11 bases are a match to TRBD1. This CDR3 is 15 amino acids long. V was clipped by 3 bases and J by 6 bases; unmatched bases: 4. CDR1 and CDR2 (germline): LNHNV, YYDKDF (reference sequence). Looking up the rest from reference TRBV15 and TRBJ2-4 gives the full variable domain: DAMVIQNPRYQVTQFGKPVTLSCSQTLNHNVMYWYQQKSSQAPKLLFHYYDKDFNNEADTPDNFQSRRPNTSFCFLDIRSPGLGDTAMYLCATSRDRGRGNIQYFGAGTRLSVL.

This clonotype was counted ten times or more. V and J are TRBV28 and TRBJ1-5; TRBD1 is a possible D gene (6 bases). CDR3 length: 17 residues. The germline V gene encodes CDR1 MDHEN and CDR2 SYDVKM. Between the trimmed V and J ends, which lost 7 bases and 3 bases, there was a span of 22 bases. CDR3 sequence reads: CASTKGGVQGINQPQHF. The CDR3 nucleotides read TGTGCCAGCACCAAAGGAGGGGTACAGGGAATCAATCAGCCCCAGCATTTT. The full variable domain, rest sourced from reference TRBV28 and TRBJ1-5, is DVKVTQSSRYLVKRTGEKVFLECVQDMDHENMFWYRQDPGLGLRLIYFSYDVKMKEKGDIPEGYSVSREKKERFSLILESASTNQTSMYLCASTKGGVQGINQPQHFGDGTRLSIL.

This chain's CDR3 is CASSRRTGGTDTQYF. The CDR3 coding sequence is TGTGCCAGCAGCCGGAGGACAGGGGGGACAGATACGCAGTATTTT. V usage is TRBV13 and J usage is TRBJ2-3; 10 positions match TRBD1. V was pared by 5 bases and J by 3 bases, with 5 bases of the junction left unmatched. This CDR3 has 15 amino acids. Germline CDR1 reads PRHDT; CDR2 reads FYEKMQ (reference sequence). Filled out from reference TRBV13 and TRBJ2-3, the complete variable domain reads AAGVIQSPRHLIKEKRETATLKCYPIPRHDTVYWYQQGPGQDPQFLISFYEKMQSDKGSIPDRFSAQQFSDYHSELNMSSLELGDSALYFCASSRRTGGTDTQYFGPGTRLTVL.

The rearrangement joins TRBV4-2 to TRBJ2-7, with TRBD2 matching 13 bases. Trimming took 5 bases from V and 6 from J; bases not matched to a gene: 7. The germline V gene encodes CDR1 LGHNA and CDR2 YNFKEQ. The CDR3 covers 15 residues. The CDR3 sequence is CASSELAGGPGEQYF. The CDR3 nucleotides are TGTGCCAGCAGCGAACTAGCGGGGGGGCCTGGCGAGCAGTACTTC.

The CDR3 is CAWSVQKVTSAGNTIYF. CDR3 bases: TGTGCCTGGAGTGTACAGAAGGTTACGTCAGCTGGAAACACCATATATTTT. V and J are TRBV30 and TRBJ1-3; D call uncertain. The CDR3 spans 17 residues. Trimming stripped 0 bases from V and 2 bases from J, with 17 bases between. Germline V gene data show CDR1 as GTSNPN and CDR2 as SVGIG (reference sequence). Supplemented by reference TRBV30 and TRBJ1-3, the full variable domain reads SQTIHQWPATLVQPVGSPLSLECTVEGTSNPNLYWYRQAAGRGLQLLFYSVGIGQISSEVPQNLSASRPQDRQFILSSKKLLLSDSGFYLCAWSVQKVTSAGNTIYFGEGSWLTVV.

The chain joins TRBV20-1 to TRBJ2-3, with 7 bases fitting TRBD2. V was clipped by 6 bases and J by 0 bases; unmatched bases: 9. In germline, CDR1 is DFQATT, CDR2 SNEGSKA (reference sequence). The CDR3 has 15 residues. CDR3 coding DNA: TGCAGTGCCCACCCAGGTAGCGGGAGCACAGATACGCAGTATTTT. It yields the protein CSAHPGSGSTDTQYF.

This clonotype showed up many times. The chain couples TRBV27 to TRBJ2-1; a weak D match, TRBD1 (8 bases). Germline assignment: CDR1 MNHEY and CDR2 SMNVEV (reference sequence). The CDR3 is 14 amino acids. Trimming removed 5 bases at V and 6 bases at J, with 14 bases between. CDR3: CASSKTGEGNEQFF. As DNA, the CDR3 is TGTGCCAGCAGTAAGACAGGGGAGGGCAATGAGCAGTTCTTC.

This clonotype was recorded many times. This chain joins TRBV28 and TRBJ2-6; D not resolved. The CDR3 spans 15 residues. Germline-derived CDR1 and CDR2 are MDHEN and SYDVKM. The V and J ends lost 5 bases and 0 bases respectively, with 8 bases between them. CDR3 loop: CASSIQHSGANVLTF. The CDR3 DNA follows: TGTGCCAGCAGTATACAGCACTCTGGGGCCAACGTCCTGACTTTC.

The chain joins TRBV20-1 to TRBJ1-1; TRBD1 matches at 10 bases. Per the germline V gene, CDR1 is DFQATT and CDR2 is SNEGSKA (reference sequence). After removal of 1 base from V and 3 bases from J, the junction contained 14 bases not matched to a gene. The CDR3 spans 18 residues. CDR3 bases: TGCAGTGCTAGAGCGTTAGACAGGGGGCTTACTGGGTACACTGAAGCTTTCTTT. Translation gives CSARALDRGLTGYTEAFF.

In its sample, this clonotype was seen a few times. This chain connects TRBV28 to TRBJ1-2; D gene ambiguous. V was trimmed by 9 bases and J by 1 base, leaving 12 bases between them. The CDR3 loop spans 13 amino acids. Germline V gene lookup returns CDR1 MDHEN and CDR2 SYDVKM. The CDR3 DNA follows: TGTGCCAGTGTGGCGGGAAGTAACTATGGCTACACCTTC. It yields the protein CASVAGSNYGYTF.

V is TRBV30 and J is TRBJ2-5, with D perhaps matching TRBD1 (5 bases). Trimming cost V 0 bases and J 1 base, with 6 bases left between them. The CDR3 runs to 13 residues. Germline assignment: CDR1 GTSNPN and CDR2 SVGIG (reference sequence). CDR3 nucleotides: TGTGCCTGGAGTGTGGGGCTCCAAGAGACCCAGTACTTC. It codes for CAWSVGLQETQYF.